This TCR beta chain was identified in a study of T cell clonality in common variable immunodeficiency. Study-wide results and caveats: Fewer deletions and N-nucleotide insertions were reportedly seen in common variable immunodeficiency TCR beta sequences. The cause of increased CVID clonality remains unclear without subpopulation sequencing.

Sequencing input was equivalent genomic DNA from CVID and controls. Produced via immunoSEQ multiplex PCR; TCRdb's table is partial and in-frame only. The sample shows some 25,000 clones, no singletons; the ten largest hold approximately 10%. In its sample, this clone was seen a few times. Its antigen is still unknown. The observed sequence ends 3 residues before the CDR3 terminus, with the missing tail filled in from the germline J gene. No CVID subject was ill or on immunomodulatory drugs when sampled. This CDR3 spans 14 amino acids. From germline, CDR1 is SGHRS and CDR2 YFSETQ. This receptor was identified in a human donor with common variable immunodeficiency. The chain links TRBV5-1 to TRBJ1-2; no clear D. What was sequenced was peripheral blood mononuclear cells. CDR3 in amino acids: CASPLESGLSGYTF. The sequenced CDR3 bases are TGCGCCAGCCCCCTTGAGAGTGGGCTATCGGGC.